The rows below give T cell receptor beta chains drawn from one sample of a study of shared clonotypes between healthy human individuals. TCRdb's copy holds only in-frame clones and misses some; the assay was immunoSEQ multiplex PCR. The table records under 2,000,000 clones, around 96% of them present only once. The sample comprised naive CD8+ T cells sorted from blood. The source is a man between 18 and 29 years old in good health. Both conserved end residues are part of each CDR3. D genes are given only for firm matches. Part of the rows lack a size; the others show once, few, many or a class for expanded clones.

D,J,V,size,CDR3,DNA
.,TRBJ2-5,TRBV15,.,CATSVASNQETQYF,TGTGCCACCAGCGTGGCTAGTAACCAAGAGACCCAGTACTTC
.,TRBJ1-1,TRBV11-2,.,CASSLDNTEAFF,TGTGCCAGCAGCTTAGACAACACTGAAGCTTTCTTT
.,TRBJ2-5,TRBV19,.,CASSIGLEETQYF,TGTGCCAGTAGTATAGGTCTTGAAGAGACCCAGTACTTC
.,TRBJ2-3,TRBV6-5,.,CASRLMGTQYF,TGTGCCAGCAGGCTGATGGGGACGCAGTATTTT
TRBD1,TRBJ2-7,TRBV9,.,CASSAGTGNLYEQYF,TGTGCCAGCAGCGCCGGGACAGGGAATCTCTACGAGCAGTACTTC
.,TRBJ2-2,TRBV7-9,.,CASSPPMAYPGGELFF,TGTGCCAGCAGTCCTCCTATGGCCTACCCTGGGGGGGAGCTGTTTTTT
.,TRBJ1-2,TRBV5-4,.,CASSPEQGTYGYTF,TGTGCCAGCAGCCCCGAACAGGGAACTTATGGCTACACCTTC
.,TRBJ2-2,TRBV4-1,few,CASSPGTGELFF,TGCGCCAGCAGCCCGGGGACTGGGGAGCTGTTTTTT
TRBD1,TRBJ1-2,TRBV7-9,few,CASSLEGAPGGYTF,TGTGCCAGCAGCTTAGAGGGGGCTCCCGGTGGCTACACCTTC
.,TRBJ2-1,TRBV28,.,CASKPDQFYNEQFF,TGTGCCAGCAAACCGGACCAATTTTACAATGAGCAGTTCTTC
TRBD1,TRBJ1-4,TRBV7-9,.,CASRPSRGQGNEKLFF,TGTGCCAGCAGGCCATCTAGGGGACAGGGAAATGAAAAACTGTTTTTT
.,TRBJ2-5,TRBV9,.,CASSVAAGIQETQYF,TGTGCCAGCAGCGTAGCCGCGGGGATACAAGAGACCCAGTACTTC
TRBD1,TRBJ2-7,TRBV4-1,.,CASSPNGQVYEQYF,TGCGCCAGCAGCCCGAACGGACAGGTCTACGAGCAGTACTTC
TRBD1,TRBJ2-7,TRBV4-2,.,CASSQATGGDRSYEQYF,TGTGCCAGCAGCCAAGCTACAGGGGGCGATCGGTCCTACGAGCAGTACTTC
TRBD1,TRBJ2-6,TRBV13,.,CASSGTGDGGANVLTF,TGTGCCAGCAGCGGGACAGGGGACGGTGGGGCCAACGTCCTGACTTTC
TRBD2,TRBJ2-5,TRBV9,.,CASSVDGRETQYF,TGTGCCAGCAGCGTAGACGGGAGGGAGACCCAGTACTTC
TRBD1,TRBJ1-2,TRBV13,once,CASTLGTGGHYGYTF,TGTGCCAGCACACTCGGGACAGGGGGCCACTATGGCTACACCTTC
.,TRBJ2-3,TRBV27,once,CASSLAGRTDTQYF,TGTGCCAGCAGTTTAGCGGGTCGTACAGATACGCAGTATTTT
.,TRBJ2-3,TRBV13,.,CASTLRGGGSTDTQYF,TGTGCCAGCACCCTTAGAGGGGGGGGGAGCACAGATACGCAGTATTTT
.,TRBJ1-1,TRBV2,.,CASSETQKGYTEAFF,TGTGCCAGCAGTGAAACCCAGAAAGGATACACTGAAGCTTTCTTT
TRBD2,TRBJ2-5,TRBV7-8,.,CASSLLTSGGQETQYF,TGTGCCAGCAGCTTACTTACTAGCGGGGGTCAAGAGACCCAGTACTTC
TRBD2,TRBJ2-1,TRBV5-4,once,CASSFVSGEQFF,TGTGCCAGCAGCTTCGTTAGCGGGGAGCAGTTCTTC
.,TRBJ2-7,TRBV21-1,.,CASSPGLAGGEQYF,TGTGCCAGCAGTCCGGGACTAGCGGGAGGGGAGCAGTACTTC
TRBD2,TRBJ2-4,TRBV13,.,CASSSGLNKNIQYF,TGTGCCAGCAGCTCGGGACTAAACAAAAACATTCAGTACTTC
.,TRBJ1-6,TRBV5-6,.,CASSLAGHNNSPLHF,TGTGCCAGCAGCTTGGCGGGACATAATAATTCACCCCTCCACTTT
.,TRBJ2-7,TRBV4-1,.,CASSQDGYEQYF,TGCGCCAGCAGCCAAGACGGATACGAGCAGTACTTC
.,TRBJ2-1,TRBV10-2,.,CATQDGSSYNEQFF,TGCGCCACCCAGGACGGGAGCTCCTACAATGAGCAGTTCTTC
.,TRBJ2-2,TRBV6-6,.,CASSYTRDSGELFF,TGTGCCAGCAGTTATACCAGGGATAGCGGGGAGCTGTTTTTT
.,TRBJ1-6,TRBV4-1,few,CASSQEGGPSSYNSPLHF,TGCGCCAGCAGCCAAGAGGGGGGACCGAGCTCCTATAATTCACCCCTCCACTTT
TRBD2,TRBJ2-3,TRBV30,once,CAWSGLAGGIGDTQYF,TGTGCCTGGAGTGGACTAGCGGGGGGGATAGGAGATACGCAGTATTTT
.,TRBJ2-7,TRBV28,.,CASSLYGSEQYF,TGTGCCAGCAGTTTATATGGATCCGAGCAGTACTTC
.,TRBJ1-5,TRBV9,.,CASSVDGSQPQHF,TGTGCCAGCAGCGTAGACGGATCTCAGCCCCAGCATTTT
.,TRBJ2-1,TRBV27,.,CASSPDGSGYNEQFF,TGTGCCAGCAGTCCCGATGGGAGCGGATACAATGAGCAGTTCTTC
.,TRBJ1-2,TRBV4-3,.,CASSQDWFTDANYGYTF,TGCGCCAGCAGCCAAGATTGGTTCACTGATGCTAACTATGGCTACACCTTC
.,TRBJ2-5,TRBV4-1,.,CASSQEETQVMGETQYF,TGCGCCAGCAGCCAAGAAGAAACACAGGTGATGGGAGAGACCCAGTACTTC
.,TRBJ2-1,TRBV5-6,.,CASSSRRSSYNEQFF,TGTGCCAGCAGCTCCAGGAGGAGCTCCTACAATGAGCAGTTCTTC
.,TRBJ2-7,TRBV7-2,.,CASSLVAGSSYEQYF,TGTGCCAGCAGCTTAGTGGCAGGATCGTCCTACGAGCAGTACTTC
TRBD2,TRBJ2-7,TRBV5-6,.,CASSPLAGGGEQYF,TGTGCCAGCAGCCCTTTAGCGGGAGGCGGGGAGCAGTACTTC
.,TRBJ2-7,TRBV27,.,CASSPIVVQGQGEQYF,TGTGCCAGCAGTCCCATAGTGGTACAGGGCCAAGGAGAGCAGTACTTC
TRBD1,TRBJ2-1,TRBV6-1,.,CASSELRGTEFYDEQFF,TGTGCCAGCAGTGAATTGAGAGGGACAGAGTTTTACGATGAGCAGTTCTTC
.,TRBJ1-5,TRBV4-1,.,CASSHTGEVNQPQHF,TGCGCCAGCAGCCACACGGGGGAGGTCAATCAGCCCCAGCATTTT
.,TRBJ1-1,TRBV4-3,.,CASSHLEGEAFF,TGCGCCAGCAGCCACCTCGAGGGCGAAGCTTTCTTT
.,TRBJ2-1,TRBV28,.,CASSLWGDEQFF,TGTGCCAGCAGTTTATGGGGAGACGAGCAGTTCTTC
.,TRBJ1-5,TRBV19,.,CASSDDSTNQPQHF,TGTGCCAGTAGTGACGACAGCACCAATCAGCCCCAGCATTTT
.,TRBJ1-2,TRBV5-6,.,CASSPSVWATPGYGYTF,TGTGCCAGCAGCCCCTCGGTTTGGGCCACCCCTGGGTATGGCTACACCTTC
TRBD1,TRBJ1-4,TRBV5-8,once,CASSPGGATNEKLFF,TGTGCCAGCAGCCCAGGGGGAGCAACTAATGAAAAACTGTTTTTT
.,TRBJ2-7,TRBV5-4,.,CASSLDGGNEQYF,TGTGCCAGCAGCTTGGACGGTGGGAACGAGCAGTACTTC
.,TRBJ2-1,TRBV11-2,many,CASSLTVGNEQFF,TGTGCCAGCAGCTTAACTGTGGGCAATGAGCAGTTCTTC
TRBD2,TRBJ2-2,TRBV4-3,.,CASSQEGEGLAGGELFF,TGCGCCAGCAGCCAAGAGGGAGAAGGACTAGCTGGCGGGGAGCTGTTTTTT
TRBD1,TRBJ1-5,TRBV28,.,CASSNRQGVNQPQHF,TGTGCCAGCAGCAATCGACAGGGGGTAAATCAGCCCCAGCATTTT
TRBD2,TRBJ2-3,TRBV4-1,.,CASSPERDGTDTQYF,TGCGCCAGCAGCCCGGAGCGGGATGGCACAGATACGCAGTATTTT
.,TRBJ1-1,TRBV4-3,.,CASSQDLGLYEAFF,TGCGCCAGCAGCCAAGATTTAGGGCTGTACGAAGCTTTCTTT
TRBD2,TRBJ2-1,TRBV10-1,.,CASLGRLAGGPYDEQFF,TGCGCCAGCCTAGGTAGACTAGCGGGAGGGCCGTATGATGAGCAGTTCTTC
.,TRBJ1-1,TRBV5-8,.,CASNPEGGFNTEAFF,TGTGCCAGCAATCCTGAGGGGGGGTTCAACACTGAAGCTTTCTTT
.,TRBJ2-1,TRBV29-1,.,CSVGGSNEQFF,TGCAGCGTTGGGGGCAGCAATGAGCAGTTCTTC